Listed below are T cell receptor beta chains from one sample, sequenced in a study of tumor and adjacent non-tumor tissue in lung cancer. TCRdb used MiXCR to reprocess the multiplex PCR reads, holding one entry per CDR3 protein. Found here are 70,000 to 80,000 distinct CDR3 sequences, about two thirds of them singletons; the top ten hold about 9.5%. The sequenced material came from lung tumor tissue. The receptors shown here come from a woman in her forties with non-small cell lung cancer. The CDR3 runs from the conserved cysteine through the conserved F or W. A D gene is named only where the DNA matches it firmly. Some rows have no size entry. The others give once, few or many, or a class for an expanded clone.

j_gene | v_gene | abundance | d_gene | CDR3nt | CDR3aa
TRBJ2-3 | TRBV20-1 | NA | TRBD2 | TGCAGTGCTAGAGATCCCAGCGGGACCACAGATACGCACTATTTT | CSARDPSGTTDTHYF
TRBJ2-4 | TRBV12-3/TRBV12-4 | NA | NA | TGTGCCAGCAGTAAGGAACAGGGGAGGGTTCAGTACTTT | CASSKEQGRVQYF
TRBJ2-3 | TRBV5-1 | NA | TRBD2 | TGCACCAGCAGCCTCAGCCAAAGTGGATCGGGGAGGGGCACAGATACGCAGTATTTT | CTSSLSQSGSGRGTDTQYF
TRBJ2-1 | TRBV20-1 | NA | NA | TGCAGTGCTAGCTCGGGGGCCGAGAATGAGCAGTTCTTC | CSASSGAENEQFF
TRBJ2-1 | TRBV25-1 | NA | NA | TGTGCCAGCAGTGGCTTATACAATGTGCGGTTCTTC | CASSGLYNVRFF
TRBJ2-1 | TRBV29-1 | NA | NA | TGCAGCGTTGAAGATCAGGAGAGGAGCTCCTTCAATGAGCAATTCTTT | CSVEDQERSSFNEQFF
TRBJ1-1 | TRBV12-3/TRBV12-4 | NA | NA | TGTGTCAGCAGTTTAAGCCAGGGTGGGGCTGAAGCATTCTTT | CVSSLSQGGAEAFF
TRBJ2-5 | TRBV6-5 | NA | NA | TGTGCCAACAGTTATAGTATGGAAGAGACCCAGTACTTC | CANSYSMEETQYF
TRBJ2-7 | TRBV11-2 | few | NA | TGTGCCAGCAGCCTTAGGGGGTTAAGAGGGGGGTCCTACGAACAGTACTTC | CASSLRGLRGGSYEQYF
TRBJ1-3 | TRBV7-9 | many | NA | TGTGCCAGCAGCTCCCTGACAGGCACCCCTGGAAACACCATATATTTT | CASSSLTGTPGNTIYF
TRBJ2-1 | TRBV7-9 | NA | TRBD2 | TGTGCCAGCAGCTCAACGCATGGCGGGGGGTATTACAATGAGCAGTTCTTC | CASSSTHGGGYYNEQFF
TRBJ1-6 | TRBV28 | many | NA | TGTGCCAGCAGCGCGACCGGCCTTTTACTTGGGTTT | CASSATGLLLGF
TRBJ2-7 | TRBV6-1 | NA | NA | TGTGTCAGCAGCCCGTGGAGGGGGTTTTCCTACGAGCAGTATTTC | CVSSPWRGFSYEQYF
TRBJ2-5 | TRBV4-1 | NA | NA | TGCGCCAGTAGCCTGGGGCTGGGGGCCGGGGAGACCCAGTACTTC | CASSLGLGAGETQYF
TRBJ2-3 | TRBV29-1 | NA | TRBD2 | TGCAGCGTCGAAAGGACTAGCTCGCGGGCAGATGCGCAGTATTTT | CSVERTSSRADAQYF
TRBJ2-3 | TRBV5-4 | NA | NA | TGTGCCAGCAGCTTGTCTCTTGGCAGGGGGGACACAGATACGCAATATTTT | CASSLSLGRGDTDTQYF
TRBJ2-3 | TRBV29-1 | once | TRBD1 | TGCAGCGTCCGGGACAGGGGAGGGACAGATACGCAGTATTTT | CSVRDRGGTDTQYF
TRBJ2-6 | TRBV28 | few | TRBD1 | TGTGCCAGCAGTGCGGCCGGGACAGGGACTGGGGCCAACGTCCTGACTTTC | CASSAAGTGTGANVLTF
TRBJ2-3 | TRBV11-2 | NA | NA | TGTGTCAACAGCCCTCTAAGCGTGGCAGATACGCAGTATTTT | CVNSPLSVADTQYF
TRBJ2-7 | TRBV20-1 | NA | NA | TGCAGTGCTATCACTGGAGGCTCCTACGAGCGGTACTTC | CSAITGGSYERYF
TRBJ2-1 | TRBV11-2 | NA | NA | TGTGCCAGCAGCTTAGGGTGGGGATATAATGAGCAGTTCTTC | CASSLGWGYNEQFF
TRBJ2-3 | TRBV11-2 | NA | NA | TGTGCCAGCAGCCTGAGCGTGGCGCGGGGTGGCATAGATACTCAGTATTTT | CASSLSVARGGIDTQYF
TRBJ1-2 | TRBV2 | few | NA | TGTGCCAGCAGTGAATCCCCCTACAAATTACCGGGGGCTGGCTACACCTTC | CASSESPYKLPGAGYTF
TRBJ2-1 | TRBV11-2 | NA | NA | TGTGCCAGCAGGGAGACACTAGCTGCACTATACAATGAGCAGTTCTTC | CASRETLAALYNEQFF
TRBJ2-1 | TRBV6-5 | many | TRBD2 | TGTGCCAGCAGTTATACGGCGGGAGGAGGGAATGAGCAGTTCTTC | CASSYTAGGGNEQFF
TRBJ1-6 | TRBV11-3 | NA | NA | TGTGCCAGCAGTTTACGTCGGGCAGGTAATTCACCCCTCCACTTT | CASSLRRAGNSPLHF
TRBJ2-7 | TRBV5-4 | few | TRBD1 | TGTGCCAGGAGCGCGGGGACAGGGATCGGAGAGCAATACTTC | CARSAGTGIGEQYF
TRBJ1-5 | TRBV20-1 | once | NA | TGCAGTGCTAGAGATCCCAGAGGCGGTGAGCCCCAGCATTTT | CSARDPRGGEPQHF
TRBJ2-5 | TRBV11-3 | NA | NA | TGTGCCAGCCCTTGGGGGACGGCACAAGAGACCCAGTACTTC | CASPWGTAQETQYF
TRBJ1-1 | TRBV11-2 | few | NA | TGTGCCAGTAACCGACAGTCCAACACTGAAGCTTTCTTT | CASNRQSNTEAFF
TRBJ1-6 | TRBV6-1 | NA | TRBD1 | TGTGCCAGCAATCCCGGGACAGGAAATTCACCCCTCCAATTT | CASNPGTGNSPLQF
TRBJ2-3 | TRBV7-8 | NA | TRBD2 | TGTGCCGGCAGCCTTTACGCTCTAGCGGCGGAGACAGATACGCAGTATTTT | CAGSLYALAAETDTQYF
TRBJ1-1 | TRBV5-1 | NA | NA | TGCGCCAGCAGCTTCAGGGGCCCCAACACTGAAGATTTCTTT | CASSFRGPNTEDFF
TRBJ2-1 | TRBV11-2 | NA | TRBD2 | TGTGTCAGCTACTTACTAGCGGGGGGACTTGATGAGCAGTTCTTC | CVSYLLAGGLDEQFF
TRBJ1-2 | TRBV20-1 | NA | TRBD1 | TGCAATGCTAGCCCCTCCTATCCGGACAGGGGGCAGGGAGGATATGGCTACACCTTC | CNASPSYPDRGQGGYGYTF
TRBJ2-1 | TRBV29-1 | NA | TRBD2 | TGTAGCATTGAAGCCCCCGAGCGGGAGTCCTACAATGATCAGTTCTTC | CSIEAPERESYNDQFF
TRBJ2-2 | TRBV4-2 | NA | NA | TGTACCAGCAGCCAAATGAGAGGGTCGGGCACCGGGGAGCTGCTTTTT | CTSSQMRGSGTGELLF
TRBJ1-1 | TRBV28 | once | TRBD1 | TGTTTCAGCAGGTCTCCCCCCGGGACAGGGAACACTGAAGCTTTCTTT | CFSRSPPGTGNTEAFF
TRBJ2-4 | TRBV7-2 | once | NA | TGTGCCAGCAGCAGTCAGGGCAGCTACCAGTACTTC | CASSSQGSYQYF
TRBJ2-1 | TRBV5-5 | NA | NA | TGCGCCAACAGCTTGGTCAGGGTAGTAGGCAATGAGCAGTTCTTC | CANSLVRVVGNEQFF
TRBJ2-5 | TRBV6-1 | once | NA | TGTGCCAGCACCGGAGAGACAGCTATGCAAGAGACCCAGAACTTC | CASTGETAMQETQNF
TRBJ2-6 | TRBV5-5 | many | NA | TGTGCCAGCAGCCCCAGGGGGGGTTATGGGGCCAACGTCCTGACTTTC | CASSPRGGYGANVLTF
TRBJ2-1 | TRBV5-1 | NA | NA | TGCGCCAGCAGCAGGGAAATCGAGACCCGCTCCTACAATGAGCAGTTCTTC | CASSREIETRSYNEQFF
TRBJ2-1 | TRBV11-3 | NA | TRBD1 | TGTGCCAGCAGCTCCCCGGGACAGGGAAGCAATGAGCTGCTCTTC | CASSSPGQGSNELLF